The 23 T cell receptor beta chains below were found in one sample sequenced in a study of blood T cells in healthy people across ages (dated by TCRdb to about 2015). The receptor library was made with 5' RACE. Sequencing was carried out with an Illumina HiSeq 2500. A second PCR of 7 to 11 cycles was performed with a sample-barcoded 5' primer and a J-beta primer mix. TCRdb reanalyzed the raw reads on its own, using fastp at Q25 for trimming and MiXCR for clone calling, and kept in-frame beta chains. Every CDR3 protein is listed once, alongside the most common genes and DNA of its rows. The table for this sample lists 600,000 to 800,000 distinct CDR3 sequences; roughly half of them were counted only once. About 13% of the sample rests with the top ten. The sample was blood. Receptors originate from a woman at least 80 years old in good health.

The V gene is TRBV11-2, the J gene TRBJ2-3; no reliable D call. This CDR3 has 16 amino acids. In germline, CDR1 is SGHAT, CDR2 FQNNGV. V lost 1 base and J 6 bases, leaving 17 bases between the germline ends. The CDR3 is CASSLALELESDTQYF. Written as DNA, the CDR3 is TGTGCCAGCAGCTTAGCTCTGGAGTTGGAATCGGATACGCAGTATTTT.

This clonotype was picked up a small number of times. The chain's CDR3 is CASSLKAQRRPQHF. CDR3 bases: TGTGCCAGCAGTTTAAAGGCACAGAGGCGGCCCCAGCATTTT. The rearrangement joins TRBV28 to TRBJ1-5, with D unresolved. This CDR3 region has 14 residues. Trimming removed 2 bases from V and 9 bases from J, with 14 bases in between. Per the germline V gene, CDR1 is MDHEN and CDR2 is SYDVKM.

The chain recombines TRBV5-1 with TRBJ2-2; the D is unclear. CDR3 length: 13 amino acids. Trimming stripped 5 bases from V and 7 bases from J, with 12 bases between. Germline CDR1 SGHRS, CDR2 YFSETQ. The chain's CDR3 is CASSLSDIGELFF. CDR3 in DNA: TGCGCCAGCAGTTTAAGCGACATCGGGGAGCTGTTTTTT.

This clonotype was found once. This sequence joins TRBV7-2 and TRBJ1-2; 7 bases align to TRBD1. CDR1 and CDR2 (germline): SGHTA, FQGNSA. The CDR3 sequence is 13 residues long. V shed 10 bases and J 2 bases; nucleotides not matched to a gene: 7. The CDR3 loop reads CATRQGSNYGYTF. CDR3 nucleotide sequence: TGTGCCACCCGACAGGGTTCCAACTATGGCTACACCTTC.

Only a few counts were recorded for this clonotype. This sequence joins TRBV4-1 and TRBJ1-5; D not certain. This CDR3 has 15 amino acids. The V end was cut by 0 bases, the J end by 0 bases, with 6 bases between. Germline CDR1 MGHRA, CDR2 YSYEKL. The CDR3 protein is CASSQDMGSNQPQHF. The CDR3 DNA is TGCGCCAGCAGCCAAGACATGGGTAGCAATCAGCCCCAGCATTTT.

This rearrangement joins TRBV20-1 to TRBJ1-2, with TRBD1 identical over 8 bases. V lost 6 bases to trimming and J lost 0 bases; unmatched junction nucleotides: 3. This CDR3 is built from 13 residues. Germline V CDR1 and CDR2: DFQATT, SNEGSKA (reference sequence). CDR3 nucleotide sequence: TGCAGTGCCACACAGGGGGCTAACTATGGCTACACCTTC. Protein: CSATQGANYGYTF.

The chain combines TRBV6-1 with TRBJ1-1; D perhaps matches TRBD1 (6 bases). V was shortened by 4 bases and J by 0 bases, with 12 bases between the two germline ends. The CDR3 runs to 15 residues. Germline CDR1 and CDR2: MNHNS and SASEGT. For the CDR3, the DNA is TGTGCCAGCAGTGTACCGGGGGCGATGAACACTGAAGCTTTCTTT. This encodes CASSVPGAMNTEAFF.

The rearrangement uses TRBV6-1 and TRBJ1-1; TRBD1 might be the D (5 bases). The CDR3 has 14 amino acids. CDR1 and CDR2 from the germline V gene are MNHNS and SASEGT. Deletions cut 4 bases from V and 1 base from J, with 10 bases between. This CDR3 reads CASSAPGQNTEAFF. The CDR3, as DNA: TGTGCCAGCAGTGCTCCCGGACAGAACACTGAAGCTTTCTTT.

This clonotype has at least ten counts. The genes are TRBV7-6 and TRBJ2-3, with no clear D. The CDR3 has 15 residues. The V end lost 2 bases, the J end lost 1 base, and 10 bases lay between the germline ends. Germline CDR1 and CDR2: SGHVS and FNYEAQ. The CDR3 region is CASSLTAVRTDTQYF. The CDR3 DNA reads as TGTGCCAGCAGCTTAACCGCGGTGCGCACAGATACGCAGTATTTT.

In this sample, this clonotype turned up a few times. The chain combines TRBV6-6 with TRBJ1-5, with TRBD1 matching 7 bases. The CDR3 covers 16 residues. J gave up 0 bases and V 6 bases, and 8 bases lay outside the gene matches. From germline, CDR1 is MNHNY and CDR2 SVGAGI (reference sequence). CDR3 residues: CASRQGGGYSNQPQHF. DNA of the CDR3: TGTGCCAGCAGGCAGGGGGGGGGGTATAGCAATCAGCCCCAGCATTTT.

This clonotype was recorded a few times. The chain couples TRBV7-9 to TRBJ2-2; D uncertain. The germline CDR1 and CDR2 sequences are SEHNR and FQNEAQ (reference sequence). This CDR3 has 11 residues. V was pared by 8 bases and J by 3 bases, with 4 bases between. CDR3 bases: TGTGCCAGCGTGGACACCGGGGAGCTGTTTTTT. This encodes CASVDTGELFF.

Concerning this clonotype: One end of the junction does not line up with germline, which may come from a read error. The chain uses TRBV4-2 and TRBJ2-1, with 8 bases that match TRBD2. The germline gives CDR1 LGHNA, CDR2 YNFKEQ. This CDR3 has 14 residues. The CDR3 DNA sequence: TGTACCAGCAGCCGGGAGGGCCTCTACAATGAGCAGTTCTTC. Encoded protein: CTSSREGLYNEQFF.

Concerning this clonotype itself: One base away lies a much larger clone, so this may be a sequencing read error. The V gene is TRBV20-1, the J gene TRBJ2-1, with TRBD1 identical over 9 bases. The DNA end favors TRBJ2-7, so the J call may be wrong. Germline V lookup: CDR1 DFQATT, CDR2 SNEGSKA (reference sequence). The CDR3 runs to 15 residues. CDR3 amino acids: CSASSVDRGHNEQYF. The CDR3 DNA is TGCAGTGCTAGTTCTGTGGACAGGGGCCACAATGAGCAGTACTTC.

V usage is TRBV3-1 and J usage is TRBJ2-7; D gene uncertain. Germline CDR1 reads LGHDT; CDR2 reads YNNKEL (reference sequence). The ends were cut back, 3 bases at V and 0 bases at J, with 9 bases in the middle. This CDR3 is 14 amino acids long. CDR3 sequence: CASSHHFVSYEQYF. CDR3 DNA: TGTGCCAGCAGCCACCATTTCGTCTCCTACGAGCAGTACTTC.

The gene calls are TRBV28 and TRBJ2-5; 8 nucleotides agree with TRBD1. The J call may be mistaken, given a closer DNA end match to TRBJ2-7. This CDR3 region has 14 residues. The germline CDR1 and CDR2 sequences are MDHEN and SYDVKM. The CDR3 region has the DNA TGTGCCAGCAGCCAGACAGGGGATTGGTACGAGCAGTACTTC. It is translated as CASSQTGDWYEQYF.

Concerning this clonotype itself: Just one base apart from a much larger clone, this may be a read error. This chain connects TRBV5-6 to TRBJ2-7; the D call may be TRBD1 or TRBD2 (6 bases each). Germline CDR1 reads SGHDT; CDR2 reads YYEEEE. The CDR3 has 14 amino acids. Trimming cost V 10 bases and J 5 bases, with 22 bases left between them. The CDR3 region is CAGGTRRLYDEQYF. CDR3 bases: TGTGCCGGCGGGACACGGCGGTTATACGACGAGCAGTACTTC. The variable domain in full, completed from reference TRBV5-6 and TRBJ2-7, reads DAGVTQSPTHLIKTRGQQVTLRCSPKSGHDTVSWYQQALGQGPQFIFQYYEEEERQRGNFPDRFSGHQFPNYSSELNVNALLLGDSALYLCAGGTRRLYDEQYFGPGTRLTVT.

The CDR3 DNA is TGTGCCAGCAGCTCCCAAGACAGGGTCATATCCCGCACAGATACGCAGTATTTT. Translated: CASSSQDRVISRTDTQYF. The V call is TRBV7-9, the J call TRBJ2-3; 7 nucleotides match TRBD1. The CDR3 is made up of 18 amino acids. Trimming at V came to 4 bases and at J to 1 base, leaving 14 bases not matched to a gene. Per the germline V gene, CDR1 is SEHNR and CDR2 is FQNEAQ (reference sequence).

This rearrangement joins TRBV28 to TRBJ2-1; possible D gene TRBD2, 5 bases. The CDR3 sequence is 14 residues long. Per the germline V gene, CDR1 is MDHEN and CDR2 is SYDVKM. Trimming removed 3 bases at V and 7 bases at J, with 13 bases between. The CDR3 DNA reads TGTGCCAGCAGTTTCCTCCGGACTGGAAATGAGCAGTTCTTC. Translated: CASSFLRTGNEQFF.

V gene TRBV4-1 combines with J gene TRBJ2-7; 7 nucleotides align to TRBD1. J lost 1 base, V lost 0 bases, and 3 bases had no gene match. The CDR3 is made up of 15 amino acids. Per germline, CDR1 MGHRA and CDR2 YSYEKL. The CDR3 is CASSQDSGGSYEQYF. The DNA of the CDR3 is TGCGCCAGCAGCCAAGACTCAGGGGGATCCTACGAGCAGTACTTC.

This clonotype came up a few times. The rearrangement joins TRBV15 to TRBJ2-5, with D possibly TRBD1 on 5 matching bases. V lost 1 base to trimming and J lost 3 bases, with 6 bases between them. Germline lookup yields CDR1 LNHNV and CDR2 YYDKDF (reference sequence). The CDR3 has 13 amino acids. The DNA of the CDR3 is TGTGCCACCAGCAGAGTGACAGAAGAGACCCAGTACTTC. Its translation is CATSRVTEETQYF.

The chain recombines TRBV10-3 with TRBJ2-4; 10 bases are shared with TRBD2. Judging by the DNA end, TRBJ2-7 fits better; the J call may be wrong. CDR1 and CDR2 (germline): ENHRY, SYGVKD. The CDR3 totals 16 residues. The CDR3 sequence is CAISESRTSGGDEQYF. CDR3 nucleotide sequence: TGTGCCATCAGTGAGTCAAGGACTAGCGGAGGCGACGAGCAGTACTTC.

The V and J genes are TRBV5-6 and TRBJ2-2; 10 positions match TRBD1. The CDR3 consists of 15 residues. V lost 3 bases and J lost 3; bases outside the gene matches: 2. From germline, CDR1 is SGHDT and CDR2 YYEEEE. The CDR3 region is CASSSGTGDTGELFF. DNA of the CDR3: TGTGCCAGCAGCTCCGGGACAGGGGACACCGGGGAGCTGTTTTTT. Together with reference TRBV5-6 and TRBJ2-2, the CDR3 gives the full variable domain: DAGVTQSPTHLIKTRGQQVTLRCSPKSGHDTVSWYQQALGQGPQFIFQYYEEEERQRGNFPDRFSGHQFPNYSSELNVNALLLGDSALYLCASSSGTGDTGELFFGEGSRLTVL.

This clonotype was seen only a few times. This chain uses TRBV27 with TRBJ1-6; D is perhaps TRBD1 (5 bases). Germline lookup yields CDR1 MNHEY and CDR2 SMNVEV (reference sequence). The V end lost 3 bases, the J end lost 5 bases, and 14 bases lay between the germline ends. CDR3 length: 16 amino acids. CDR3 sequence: CASSFRPGLDNSPLHF. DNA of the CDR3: TGTGCCAGCAGTTTTAGGCCGGGGCTGGATAATTCACCCCTCCACTTT.